The 5 T cell receptor beta chains reported below all come from one sample, sequenced in a study of response to subunit inactivated influenza vaccine. TCRdb itself ran the RT-PCR reads through MiXCR, one entry per CDR3 protein. The table lists fewer than 600,000 distinct CDR3 sequences, around 7.7% of them singletons. The material was PBMCs from blood, obtained less than 30 months after vaccination. The receptors were gathered from a man aged 50 to 69 who received an inactivated influenza vaccine.

This chain uses TRBV6-1 with TRBJ1-4, with no clear D. The germline gives CDR1 MNHNS, CDR2 SASEGT. This CDR3 is 15 amino acids long. The ends were cut back, 6 bases at V and 0 bases at J, with 11 bases in the middle. CDR3 sequence (DNA): TGTGCCAGCAGCCGAGAGTTCGCAACTAATGAAAAACTGTTTTTT. Protein product: CASSREFATNEKLFF.

This clonotype was observed a handful of times. The chain links TRBV7-9 to TRBJ1-6, with D uncertain. V lost 5 bases to trimming and J lost 9 bases, with 17 bases between them. The germline V gene has CDR1 SEHNR and CDR2 FQNEAQ (reference sequence). The CDR3 extends over 15 amino acids. The CDR3 nucleotides read TGTGCCAGCAGCCCCTCTCTGGGTCTGAGTTCACCCCTCCACTTT. It encodes CASSPSLGLSSPLHF.

This clonotype was found many times. The chain combines TRBV6-6 with TRBJ2-1; weak D call: TRBD2 (5 bases). The CDR3 totals 10 residues. V was trimmed by 7 bases and J by 12 bases, leaving 10 bases between them. From germline, CDR1 is MNHNY and CDR2 SVGAGI (reference sequence). CDR3 coding DNA: TGTGCCAGCACGGGCGAGGGGCAGTTCTTC. Translation: CASTGEGQFF.

This clonotype was counted at least ten times. The rearrangement uses TRBV5-1 and TRBJ1-1; D is undetermined. The CDR3 loop spans 15 amino acids. Germline V gene sequence: CDR1 SGHRS, CDR2 YFSETQ. V was pared by 1 base and J by 8 bases, with 18 bases between. The CDR3 DNA is TGCGCCAGCAGCTTGCTCCCCGACGGGGTAGCCGAAGCTTTCTTT. It is translated as CASSLLPDGVAEAFF.

This clonotype has ten or more counts. This chain joins TRBV10-3 and TRBJ2-5, with 8 nucleotides matching TRBD1. Germline values: CDR1 ENHRY, CDR2 SYGVKD. The CDR3 length is 14 residues. J lost 0 bases, V lost 6 bases, and 3 bases had no gene match. CDR3 protein: CAIRVDRDQETQYF. As DNA, the CDR3 is TGTGCCATCAGGGTGGACAGGGACCAAGAGACCCAGTACTTC.